A selection of T cell receptor beta chains follows, all from one sample in a study of molecular identifiers for immune sequencing clone quantification. MiXCR, applied by TCRdb to the PCR reads, yields one record per CDR3 protein. The sample contains under 600,000 distinct CDR3 sequences, less than 30% of which appear only once. Sequencing input: naive CD8+ T cells from blood, with Jurkat cell RNA spiked in. All receptors come from a human donor in good health. Some libraries in this study had Jurkat cell RNA spiked in. Each CDR3 is given with its conserved first and last residue. A D gene is named only where the DNA matches it firmly. Not all rows give a size; the values are once, few, many and, for expanded clones, a class.

v_call,clone_size,d_call,j_call,cdr3_aa,cdr3_nt
TRBV12-3/TRBV12-4,-,-,TRBJ2-2,CASSPVVHWRGNTGELFF,TGTGCCAGCAGCCCAGTTGTGCACTGGCGGGGGAACACCGGGGAGCTGTTTTTT
TRBV27,few,TRBD2,TRBJ2-1,CASSSTSDEQFF,TGTGCCAGCAGTTCCACTAGCGACGAGCAGTTCTTC
TRBV12-3/TRBV12-4,few,-,TRBJ1-3,CASSLIRSYSSGNTIYF,TGTGCCAGCAGTTTAATCAGGTCTTACTCCTCTGGAAACACCATATATTTT
TRBV20-1,-,-,TRBJ2-7,CSASGGLSYEQYF,TGCAGTGCTAGCGGGGGACTCTCCTACGAGCAGTACTTC
TRBV6-6,few,-,TRBJ1-2,CASSLTADYGYTF,TGTGCCAGCAGCCTAACAGCTGACTATGGCTACACCTTC
TRBV7-3,many,-,TRBJ2-5,CASRLGETQYF,TGTGCCAGCAGGTTAGGCGAGACCCAGTACTTC
TRBV27,-,-,TRBJ1-1,CASSLSEGSGAFF,TGTGCCAGCAGTTTGTCTGAGGGCTCGGGGGCTTTCTTT
TRBV11-2,-,-,TRBJ2-7,CASSHGGGAGDEQYF,TGTGCCAGCAGCCACGGTGGGGGGGCCGGGGACGAGCAGTACTTC
TRBV19,-,-,TRBJ2-7,CASSIRDTSEQYF,TGTGCCAGTAGTATTCGGGACACGAGTGAGCAGTACTTC
TRBV9,-,TRBD2,TRBJ2-3,CASSQEPGLAPDTQYF,TGTGCCAGCAGCCAAGAACCGGGACTAGCGCCAGATACGCAGTATTTT
TRBV11-2,few,-,TRBJ1-1,CASSLSLGVANTEAFF,TGTGCCAGCAGCCTGTCTTTGGGGGTGGCTAACACTGAAGCTTTCTTT
TRBV7-2,many,TRBD2,TRBJ2-3,CASSLAVAGGPDTQYF,TGTGCCAGCAGCTTAGCGGTAGCGGGGGGGCCGGATACGCAGTATTTT
TRBV27,-,-,TRBJ1-3,CASTHTGSSGNTIYF,TGTGCCAGCACCCACACCGGGAGCTCTGGAAACACCATATATTTT
TRBV19,few,-,TRBJ1-5,CASSRQVNNQPQHF,TGTGCCAGTAGTAGACAGGTCAACAATCAGCCCCAGCATTTT
TRBV6-6,many,-,TRBJ1-1,CASSMTGTTEAFF,TGTGCCAGCAGCATGACCGGGACGACTGAAGCTTTCTTT
TRBV29-1,-,-,TRBJ1-2,CSGGRIIYGYTF,TGCAGCGGGGGACGGATTATCTATGGCTACACCTTC
TRBV15,-,-,TRBJ1-2,CATSATSIGAYGYTF,TGTGCCACCAGCGCCACATCGATTGGAGCCTATGGCTACACCTTC
TRBV2,many,-,TRBJ1-1,CASRLQTGGSEAFF,TGTGCCAGCAGACTACAGACCGGGGGCTCTGAAGCTTTCTTT
TRBV28,many,-,TRBJ2-7,CASSFIIGGEQYF,TGTGCCAGCAGTTTTATCATCGGGGGCGAGCAGTACTTC
TRBV9,-,-,TRBJ2-6,CASSSFPGANVLTF,TGTGCCAGCAGCTCCTTTCCTGGGGCCAACGTCCTGACTTTC